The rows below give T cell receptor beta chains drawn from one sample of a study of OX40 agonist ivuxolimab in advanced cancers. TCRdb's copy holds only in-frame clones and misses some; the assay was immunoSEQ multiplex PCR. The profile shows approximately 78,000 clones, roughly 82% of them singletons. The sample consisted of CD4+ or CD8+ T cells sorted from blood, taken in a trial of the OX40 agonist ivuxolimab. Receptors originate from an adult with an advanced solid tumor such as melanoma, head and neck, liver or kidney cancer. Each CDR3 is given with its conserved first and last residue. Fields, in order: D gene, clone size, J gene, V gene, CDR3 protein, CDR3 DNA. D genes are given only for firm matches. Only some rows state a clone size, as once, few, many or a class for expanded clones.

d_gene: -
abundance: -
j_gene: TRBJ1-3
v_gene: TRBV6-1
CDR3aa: CASSDPSSGNTIYF
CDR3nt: TGTGCCAGCAGTGACCCGAGCTCTGGAAACACCATATATTTT

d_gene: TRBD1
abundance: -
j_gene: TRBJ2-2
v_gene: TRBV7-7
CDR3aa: CASSLRFRDRPNTGELFF
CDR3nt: TGTGCTAGCAGCCTCAGGTTCCGGGACAGACCGAACACCGGGGAGCTGTTTTTT

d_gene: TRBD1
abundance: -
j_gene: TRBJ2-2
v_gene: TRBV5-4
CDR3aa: CASSFRTGGTGELFF
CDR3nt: TGTGCCAGCAGCTTCCGGACAGGGGGGACCGGGGAGCTGTTTTTT

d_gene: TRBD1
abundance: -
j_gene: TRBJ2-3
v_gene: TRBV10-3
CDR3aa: CAIKGQDTDTQYF
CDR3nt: TGTGCCATCAAAGGACAGGACACAGATACGCAGTATTTT

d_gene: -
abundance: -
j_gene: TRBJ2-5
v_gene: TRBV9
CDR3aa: CASSLGGVGTQYF
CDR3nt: TGTGCCAGCAGCCTAGGAGGGGTTGGGACCCAGTACTTC

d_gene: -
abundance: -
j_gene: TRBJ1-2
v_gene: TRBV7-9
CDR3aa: CASSLVGLAYGYTF
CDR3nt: TGTGCCAGCAGCTTAGTCGGCCTCGCCTATGGCTACACCTTC

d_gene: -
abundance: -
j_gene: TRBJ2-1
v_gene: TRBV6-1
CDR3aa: CASRIRGAHEQFF
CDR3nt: TGTGCCAGCAGGATACGCGGGGCACATGAGCAGTTCTTC

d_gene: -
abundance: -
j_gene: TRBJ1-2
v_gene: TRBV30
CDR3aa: CAWSLVTRTTGYTF
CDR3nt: TGTGCCTGGAGTCTGGTCACCAGGACAACTGGCTACACCTTC

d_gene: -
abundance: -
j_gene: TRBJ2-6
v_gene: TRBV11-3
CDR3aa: CASSRTEGRSGANVLTF
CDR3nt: TGTGCCAGCAGCCGTACGGAGGGCCGCTCTGGGGCCAACGTCCTGACTTTC

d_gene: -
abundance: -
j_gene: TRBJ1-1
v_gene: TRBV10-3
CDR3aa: CAISGSGLLNTEAFF
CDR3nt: TGTGCCATCAGTGGATCGGGTCTCTTGAACACTGAAGCTTTCTTT

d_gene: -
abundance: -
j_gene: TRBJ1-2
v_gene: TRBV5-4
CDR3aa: CASSYVHGSKRDGYTF
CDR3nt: TGTGCCAGCAGCTATGTACATGGGTCAAAGAGGGATGGCTACACCTTC

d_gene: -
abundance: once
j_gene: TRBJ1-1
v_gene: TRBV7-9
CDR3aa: CASSPQVGTEAFF
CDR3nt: TGTGCCAGCAGCCCCCAGGTGGGCACTGAAGCTTTCTTT

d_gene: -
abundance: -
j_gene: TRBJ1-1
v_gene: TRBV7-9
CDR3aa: CASSSFGGGKKTEAFF
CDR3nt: TGTGCCAGCAGCTCCTTCGGGGGCGGAAAGAAGACTGAAGCTTTCTTT

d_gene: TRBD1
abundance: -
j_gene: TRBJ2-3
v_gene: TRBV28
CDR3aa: CASSSPGQGLADTQYF
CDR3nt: TGTGCCAGCAGTTCTCCGGGACAGGGGTTGGCAGATACGCAGTATTTT

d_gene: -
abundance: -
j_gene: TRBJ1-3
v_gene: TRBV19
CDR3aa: CATIPGGIISGNTIYF
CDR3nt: TGTGCCACCATCCCCGGGGGGATTATCTCTGGAAACACCATATATTTT

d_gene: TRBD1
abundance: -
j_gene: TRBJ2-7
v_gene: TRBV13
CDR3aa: CASSPGTGGFEQYF
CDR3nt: TGTGCCAGCAGCCCCGGGACAGGGGGCTTCGAGCAGTACTTC

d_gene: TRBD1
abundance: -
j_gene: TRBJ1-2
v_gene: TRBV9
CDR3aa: CASSVGTGGAYGYTF
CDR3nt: TGTGCCAGCAGCGTAGGTACAGGGGGCGCCTATGGCTACACCTTC

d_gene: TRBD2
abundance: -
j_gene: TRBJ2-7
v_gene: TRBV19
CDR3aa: CASSPQSSGSNEQYF
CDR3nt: TGTGCCAGTAGTCCCCAATCTAGCGGGAGTAACGAGCAGTACTTC

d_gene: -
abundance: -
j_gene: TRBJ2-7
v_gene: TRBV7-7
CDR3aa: CASSPTASGEQYF
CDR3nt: TGTGCTAGCAGCCCGACCGCCTCCGGGGAGCAGTACTTC

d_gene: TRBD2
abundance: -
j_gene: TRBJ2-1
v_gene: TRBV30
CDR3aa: CAWSRSGGRRDEQFF
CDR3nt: TGTGCCTGGAGTAGGAGCGGGGGGCGTAGGGATGAGCAGTTCTTC

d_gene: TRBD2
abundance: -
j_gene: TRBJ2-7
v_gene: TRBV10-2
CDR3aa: CASLTSGGTYEQYF
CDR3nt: TGCGCCAGCCTGACTAGCGGGGGGACCTACGAGCAGTACTTC

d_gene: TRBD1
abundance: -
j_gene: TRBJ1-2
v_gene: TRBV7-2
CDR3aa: CASSHPQGGYGYTF
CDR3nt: TGTGCCAGCAGCCATCCACAGGGGGGTTATGGCTACACCTTC

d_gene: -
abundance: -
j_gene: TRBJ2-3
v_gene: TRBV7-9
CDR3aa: CASRLPGAEDTQYF
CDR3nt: TGTGCCAGCAGACTACCCGGGGCCGAAGATACGCAGTATTTT

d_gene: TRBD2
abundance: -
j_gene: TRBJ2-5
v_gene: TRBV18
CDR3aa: CASSPLPRLARQETQYF
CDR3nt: TGTGCCAGCTCACCATTACCGAGACTAGCGCGGCAAGAGACCCAGTACTTC

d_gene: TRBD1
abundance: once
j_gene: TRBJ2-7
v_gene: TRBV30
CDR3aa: CAWSRQGPYEQYF
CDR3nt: TGTGCCTGGAGCCGACAGGGGCCCTACGAGCAGTACTTC

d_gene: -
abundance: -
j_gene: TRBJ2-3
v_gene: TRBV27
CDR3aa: CASSLGLGTDTQYF
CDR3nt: TGTGCCAGCAGTTTGGGGTTAGGCACAGATACGCAGTATTTT

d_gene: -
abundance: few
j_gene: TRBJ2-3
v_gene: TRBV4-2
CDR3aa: CASSQADTQYF
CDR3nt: TGTGCCAGCAGCCAAGCAGATACGCAGTATTTT

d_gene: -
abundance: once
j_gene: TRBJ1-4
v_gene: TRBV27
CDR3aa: CASSSGARTNEKLFF
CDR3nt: TGTGCCAGCAGTTCGGGGGCGCGAACTAATGAAAAACTGTTTTTT

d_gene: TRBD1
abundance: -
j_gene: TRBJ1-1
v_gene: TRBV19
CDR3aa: CASSAGGAKAFF
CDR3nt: TGTGCCAGTAGTGCAGGGGGCGCGAAGGCTTTCTTT

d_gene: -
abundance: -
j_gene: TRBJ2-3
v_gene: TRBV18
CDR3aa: CASSLRGGADTQYF
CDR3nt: TGTGCCAGCTCACTACGCGGGGGCGCAGATACGCAGTATTTT

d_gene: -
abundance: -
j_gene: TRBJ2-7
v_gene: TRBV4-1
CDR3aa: CASSLRDGTYEQYF
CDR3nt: TGCGCCAGCAGCCTCCGGGACGGGACCTACGAGCAGTACTTC

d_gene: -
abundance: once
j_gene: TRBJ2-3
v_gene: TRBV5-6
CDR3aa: CASSFPTGPTSTDTQYF
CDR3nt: TGTGCCAGCAGCTTCCCTACAGGGCCAACTAGCACAGATACGCAGTATTTT

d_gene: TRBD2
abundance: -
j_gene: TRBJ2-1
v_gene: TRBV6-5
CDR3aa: CAITSGKNEQFF
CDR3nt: TGTGCCATAACTAGCGGGAAGAATGAGCAGTTCTTC

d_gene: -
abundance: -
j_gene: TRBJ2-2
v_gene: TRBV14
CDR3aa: CASSQVGGLNTGELFF
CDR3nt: TGTGCCAGCAGCCAAGTAGGAGGGCTGAACACCGGGGAGCTGTTTTTT

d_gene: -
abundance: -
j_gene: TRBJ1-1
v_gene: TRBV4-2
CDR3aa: CASSQYQVKTEAFF
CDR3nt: TGTGCCAGCAGCCAATATCAGGTGAAGACTGAAGCTTTCTTT

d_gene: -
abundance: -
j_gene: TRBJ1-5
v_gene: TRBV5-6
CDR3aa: CASSLAGQSNQPQHF
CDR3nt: TGTGCCAGCAGCTTGGCAGGCCAAAGCAATCAGCCCCAGCATTTT

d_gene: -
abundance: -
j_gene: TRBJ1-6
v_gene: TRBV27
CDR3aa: CASSLKGGSYNSPLHF
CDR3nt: TGTGCCAGCAGTTTAAAGGGTGGCTCCTATAATTCACCCCTCCACTTT